Shown below are 18 T cell receptor beta chains from a single sample sequenced in a study of T-cell memory formation after mild COVID-19 (dated by TCRdb to the early 2020s). Library generation was performed with 5' RACE. The reads were generated on an Illumina NovaSeq 6000. TCRdb took the public reads, trimmed them with fastp at Q25, ran MiXCR for clone calling and kept in-frame beta chains. For every CDR3 protein sequence, its rows merge into one entry that carries the most common genes and DNA. The sample profile shows 30,000 or so distinct CDR3 sequences; 21% of them were found once. The ten largest clones add up to 1.5% of the sample. Input material: PBMCs or a T cell subset sorted from them (not recorded which). The receptors come from an adult who had mild COVID-19 (a few samples of this study predate the infection). The sample titles of this study are shuffled in the database, so cell type and time point are left out.

Relative to its sample, this clonotype is medium-sized (0.01 to 0.1%). The chain combines TRBV12-3 or TRBV12-4 with TRBJ2-2; D remains ambiguous. V was clipped by 6 bases and J by 2 bases, with 13 bases between them. The CDR3 runs 15 residues. The CDR3 sequence is CASSQGPSNTGELFF. In nucleotides, the CDR3 is TGTGCCAGCAGCCAAGGGCCCTCCAACACCGGGGAGCTGTTTTTT.

This clonotype has just a few counts. The chain links TRBV5-6 to TRBJ2-5, with TRBD2 as a possible D gene (6 bases). V was cut by 6 bases and J by 1 base, with 13 bases left in between. This CDR3 has 14 amino acids. CDR1 and CDR2 (germline): SGHDT, YYEEEE. CDR3 coding DNA: TGTGCCAGCAACCTAGCGACCGCCCAAGAGACCCAGTACTTC. Translating gives CASNLATAQETQYF.

The chain employs TRBV6-2 or TRBV6-3 and TRBJ1-6, with 7 bases fitting TRBD1. Germline values: CDR1 MNHEY, CDR2 SVGEGT. The CDR3 length is 15 residues. V lost 2 bases, J lost 15 bases, and 13 bases stayed unmatched. CDR3 sequence: CASSYPGTEEVLLHF. For the CDR3, the DNA is TGTGCCAGCAGTTACCCCGGGACAGAAGAAGTACTCCTCCACTTT.

This clonotype was observed many times. The chain combines TRBV5-1 with TRBJ2-7; D is unclear. V was clipped by 1 base and J by 7 bases, with 18 bases between them. The CDR3 is made up of 15 amino acids. Germline V gene lookup returns CDR1 SGHRS and CDR2 YFSETQ. CDR3 amino acids: CASSLNGETFEEQYF. The CDR3 nucleotides are TGCGCCAGCAGCTTGAATGGCGAAACCTTTGAGGAGCAGTACTTC. Looking up the rest from reference TRBV5-1 and TRBJ2-7 gives the full variable domain: KAGVTQTPRYLIKTRGQQVTLSCSPISGHRSVSWYQQTPGQGLQFLFEYFSETQRNKGNFPGRFSGRQFSNSRSEMNVSTLELGDSALYLCASSLNGETFEEQYFGPGTRLTVT.

This clonotype was recorded many times. The chain couples TRBV4-2 to TRBJ2-5; 14 bases fit TRBD2. Germline lookup yields CDR1 LGHNA and CDR2 YNFKEQ. J was trimmed by 4 bases and V by 3 bases; bases with no gene match: 1. The CDR3 extends over 15 amino acids. CDR3 coding DNA: TGTGCCAGCAGCCATGGACTAGCGGGAGGAGAGACCCAGTACTTC. It encodes CASSHGLAGGETQYF.

This clonotype has only a few counts. In DNA, the CDR3 is TGTGCCAGCAGCTCCGGGACTAGCGGGGGGGCCGGCACAGATACGCAGTATTTT. Translating gives CASSSGTSGGAGTDTQYF. The V call is TRBV11-3, the J call TRBJ2-3; the match to TRBD2 covers 16 bases. The CDR3 is 18 residues long. V gave up 4 bases and J gave up 1 base; unmatched junction bases: 5. Germline-derived CDR1 and CDR2 are SGHNT and YENEEA.

This clonotype was recorded many times. This chain links TRBV12-3 or TRBV12-4 with TRBJ2-2; 7 nucleotides match TRBD2. The V and J ends lost 8 bases and 4 bases, in that order; junction bases with no gene match: 7. This CDR3 region has 14 residues. The CDR3 sequence is CASARTGGTGELFF. As DNA, the CDR3 is TGTGCCAGCGCGAGGACGGGGGGCACCGGGGAGCTGTTTTTT.

The table lists this clonotype with many counts. The chain links TRBV6-6 to TRBJ2-4, with D perhaps given as TRBD1 or TRBD2 (7 bases each). The germline CDR1 and CDR2 sequences are MNHNY and SVGAGI (reference sequence). The CDR3 loop spans 18 amino acids. V was pared by 4 bases and J by 0 bases, with 19 bases between. The CDR3 DNA reads TGTGCCAGCAGTTTCAACGCAGGGGGACTAATAGCCAAAAACATTCAGTACTTC. It codes for CASSFNAGGLIAKNIQYF.

This clonotype was picked up many times. This rearrangement joins TRBV7-3 to TRBJ2-2; D might be TRBD1 (6 bases). Germline loops: CDR1 SGHTA, CDR2 FQGTGA. V lost 4 bases, J lost 1 base, and 7 bases lay in between. The CDR3 runs to 14 residues. The CDR3 here is CASSSQGNTGELFF. CDR3 nucleotide sequence: TGTGCCAGCAGCTCACAGGGGAACACCGGGGAGCTGTTTTTT.

This chain uses TRBV5-4 with TRBJ1-1, with D uncertain. The CDR3 extends over 14 amino acids. Germline V gene lookup returns CDR1 SGHNT and CDR2 YYREEE (reference sequence). Trimming stripped 2 bases from V and 0 bases from J, with 8 bases between. The CDR3 DNA is TGTGCCAGCAGCTTCGCGGGGATGAACACTGAAGCTTTCTTT. Translated, it gives CASSFAGMNTEAFF.

This clonotype is classed as medium-sized. This chain uses TRBV29-1 with TRBJ1-5, with unresolved D. Germline-derived CDR1 and CDR2 are SQVTM and ANQGSEA. The V end lost 4 bases, the J end lost 5 bases, and 6 bases lay between the germline ends. The CDR3 loop spans 11 amino acids. CDR3 residues: CSVGFDQPQHF. The CDR3 nucleotides are TGCAGCGTTGGGTTTGATCAGCCCCAGCATTTT.

In this sample, this clonotype turned up many times. V gene TRBV24-1 combines with J gene TRBJ2-5; either TRBD1 or TRBD2 may fit D (5 bases each). Germline V gene lookup returns CDR1 KGHDR and CDR2 SFDVKD. V was pared by 3 bases and J by 4 bases, with 11 bases between. This CDR3 is 14 amino acids long. CDR3 sequence: CATSDPGTAETQYF. CDR3 in DNA: TGTGCCACCAGTGATCCTGGGACCGCAGAGACCCAGTACTTC.

This clonotype showed up many times. CDR3 loop: CASSSSYRETFSYEQYF. The CDR3 DNA reads TGTGCCAGCAGCTCTTCATACAGGGAAACGTTCTCCTACGAGCAGTACTTC. This chain uses TRBV7-2 with TRBJ2-7, with a possible D match to TRBD1 (6 bases). There are 17 residues in the CDR3. Germline CDR1 SGHTA, CDR2 FQGNSA. V dropped 4 bases and J dropped 0 bases, with 19 bases sitting between them.

In its sample, this clonotype was seen many times. This chain links TRBV7-2 with TRBJ2-5; 10 bases are shared with TRBD2. The CDR3 sequence is 18 residues long. V dropped 1 base and J dropped 4; count of bases not matched to a gene: 12. Germline assignment: CDR1 SGHTA and CDR2 FQGNSA. The CDR3 loop reads CASSLDSGRNLGRETQYF. The CDR3 DNA is TGTGCCAGCAGCTTAGATAGCGGGAGGAACCTCGGGCGAGAGACCCAGTACTTC.

This clonotype was seen many times. The chain uses TRBV4-1 and TRBJ1-2; the D is unclear. The ends were cut back, 1 base at V and 4 bases at J, with 10 bases in the middle. Germline values: CDR1 MGHRA, CDR2 YSYEKL. There are 14 residues in the CDR3. In DNA, the CDR3 is TGCGCCAGCAGCCAAGTTCTGGGTTTCTATGGCTACACCTTC. Protein: CASSQVLGFYGYTF.

This clonotype was detected many times. The V and J genes are TRBV10-3 and TRBJ2-7; TRBD1 aligns across 8 bases. Unmatched junction bases numbered 6, after V lost 0 bases and J lost 5 bases. The CDR3 contains 15 residues. The germline V gene has CDR1 ENHRY and CDR2 SYGVKD. The CDR3 coding sequence is TGTGCCATCAGTGAGTCGAACAGGGGGTCCGACGAGCAGTACTTC. This gives the protein CAISESNRGSDEQYF.

V and J are TRBV2 and TRBJ1-5, with 8 nucleotides matching TRBD1. V lost 6 bases to trimming and J lost 10 bases; unmatched junction nucleotides: 17. The germline V gene encodes CDR1 SNHLY and CDR2 FYNNEI. The CDR3 has 16 amino acids. The CDR3 loop reads CASSVGLTGAESPQHF. CDR3 DNA sequence: TGTGCCAGCAGCGTGGGGTTGACAGGGGCCGAATCTCCCCAGCATTTT.

This clonotype was seen many times. The chain employs TRBV24-1 and TRBJ2-1, with 8 bases aligning to TRBD1. Losses at the gene ends were 9 bases for V and 1 base for J; bases not matched to a gene: 4. CDR1 is KGHDR and CDR2 is SFDVKD in the germline V gene. This CDR3 has 14 residues. The CDR3 region is CATGDRGSYNEQFF. The CDR3 DNA reads TGTGCCACCGGAGACAGGGGATCCTACAATGAGCAGTTCTTC.